A selection of T cell receptor beta chains follows, all from one sample in a study of cytomegalovirus exposure and HLA in healthy donors. Sequencing used immunoSEQ multiplex PCR; TCRdb keeps in-frame clones, though not all of them. The table has approximately 180,000 clones, roughly 13% seen once. Source material: PBMCs. The receptors were sampled from a man aged 50 or older in good health and CMV-seropositive. The CDR3 runs from the conserved cysteine through the conserved F or W. A D gene is named only where the DNA matches it firmly. Size is omitted from some rows. Given values are once, few, many or a class for expanded clones.

V gene,J gene,clone size,D gene,CDR3 protein,CDR3 DNA
TRBV7-6,TRBJ2-1,-,TRBD2,CASSLGGRGSYNEQFF,TGTGCCAGCAGCTTAGGGGGGAGGGGATCCTACAATGAGCAGTTCTTC
TRBV6-6,TRBJ2-3,-,TRBD2,CASSPGLEPDTQYF,TGTGCCAGCAGTCCGGGACTAGAACCAGATACGCAGTATTTT
TRBV5-4,TRBJ2-3,few,-,CASSPEPADTQYF,TGTGCCAGCAGCCCCGAGCCCGCAGATACGCAGTATTTT
TRBV7-9,TRBJ1-6,few,TRBD1,CASSSGQGNSPLHF,TGTGCCAGCAGCTCGGGACAGGGCAATTCACCCCTCCACTTT
TRBV4-3,TRBJ1-4,few,-,CASSQDLGGEKLFF,TGCGCCAGCAGCCAAGACCTCGGGGGTGAAAAACTGTTTTTT
TRBV11-2,TRBJ2-1,few,-,CASSSGTANEQFF,TGTGCCAGCAGCTCAGGGACTGCGAATGAGCAGTTCTTC
TRBV6-5,TRBJ2-1,few,TRBD2,CASSYRLAGGQGEQFF,TGTGCCAGCAGTTATCGGCTAGCGGGGGGTCAGGGTGAGCAGTTCTTC
TRBV30,TRBJ1-2,-,-,CAWSVGQNYGYPF,TGTGCCTGGAGTGTGGGGCAGAACTATGGCTACCCCTTC
TRBV2,TRBJ2-1,few,TRBD2,CASTIAGVRYNEQFF,TGTGCCAGCACTATAGCGGGGGTTCGATACAATGAGCAGTTCTTC
TRBV19,TRBJ1-6,-,-,CASRPQGPNSPLHF,TGTGCCAGTAGACCACAGGGACCTAATTCACCCCTCCACTTT
TRBV7-9,TRBJ1-5,few,-,CASSLTGSQPQHF,TGTGCCAGCAGCTTGACAGGATCACAGCCCCAGCATTTT
TRBV19,TRBJ1-5,-,-,CASSIRQVDSNQPQHF,TGTGCCAGTAGTATACGACAGGTAGATAGCAATCAGCCCCAGCATTTT
TRBV27,TRBJ2-2,-,-,CASRGTGSYTGELFF,TGTGCCAGCAGGGGTACAGGGTCTTACACCGGGGAGCTGTTTTTT
TRBV7-2,TRBJ2-7,-,-,CASSLGANLKVYEQYF,TGTGCCAGCAGCTTAGGGGCTAACCTAAAAGTCTACGAGCAGTACTTC
TRBV11-2,TRBJ2-3,-,-,CASSSIETNTDTQYF,TGTGCCAGCAGCTCTATAGAGACTAACACAGATACGCAGTATTTT